One and the same sample provided the 19 T cell receptor beta chains below, sequenced in a study of shared clonotypes between healthy human individuals. The assay was immunoSEQ multiplex PCR, and TCRdb's table has in-frame clones only and misses some. The repertoire holds a few million clones, with approximately 95% as singletons. The specimen was naive CD4+ T cells from PBMCs. Subset in this sample: CD45RA+ positively selected. These receptors originate from a man aged 18 to 29 in good health. Some clones in this sample may be carry-over from other donors' samples.

This clone was recorded only once. The chain carries TRBV7-3 and TRBJ2-5, with 12 bases that match TRBD1. V trimming: 3 bases; J trimming: 5 bases; junction bases outside the gene matches: 7. From germline, CDR1 is SGHTA and CDR2 FQGTGA. The CDR3 loop spans 16 amino acids. The CDR3 loop reads CASSLGTGGLWETQYF. The CDR3 nucleotides read TGTGCCAGCAGCTTGGGGACAGGGGGCCTTTGGGAGACCCAGTACTTC.

Of note for this clone: This may be a read error, as it is one base from a much larger clone. Within the sample, other DNA sequences also encode this same CDR3. This chain connects TRBV5-4 to TRBJ2-5; D gene ambiguous. Trimming cost V 0 bases and J 5 bases, with 2 bases left between them. Germline V gene sequence: CDR1 SGHNT, CDR2 YYREEE (reference sequence). This CDR3 is 11 amino acids long. CDR3: CASSLEETQYF. CDR3 nucleotide sequence: TGTGCCAGCAGCTTGGAGGAGACCCAGTACTTC.

J is TRBJ1-3 and V is TRBV6-1, with a tentative D call TRBD1 (6 bases). Germline V lookup: CDR1 MNHNS, CDR2 SASEGT. Trimming stripped 4 bases from V and 0 bases from J, with 13 bases between. CDR3 length: 16 residues. This CDR3 is CASSAGGAVSGNTIYF. Here the CDR3 DNA reads TGTGCCAGCAGTGCCGGGGGGGCGGTCTCTGGAAACACCATATATTTT.

This chain links TRBV7-8 with TRBJ1-2, with no clear D. Trimming stripped 3 bases from V and 6 bases from J, with 14 bases between. The CDR3 totals 14 residues. Germline CDR1 reads SGHVS; CDR2 reads FQNEAQ. The CDR3 nucleotides read TGTGCCAGCAGCTTTACACCTGGACGGGATGGCTACACCTTC. Its protein product is CASSFTPGRDGYTF.

This clone was detected once. The V and J genes are TRBV27 and TRBJ1-3; no definite D call. This CDR3 contains 16 residues. Trimming took 7 bases from V and 0 from J, leaving 16 bases between them. Germline lookup yields CDR1 MNHEY and CDR2 SMNVEV (reference sequence). CDR3 protein: CASTEEVKVSGNTIYF. In DNA form, the CDR3 reads TGTGCCAGCACCGAGGAGGTGAAGGTCTCTGGAAACACCATATATTTT.

The chain combines TRBV5-1 with TRBJ2-1; 8 bases agree with TRBD2. V gave up 1 base and J gave up 6 bases; unmatched junction bases: 9. The CDR3 consists of 16 residues. CDR1 and CDR2 (germline): SGHRS, YFSETQ. The CDR3 DNA sequence: TGCGCCAGCAGCTTGAGAACCAGCGGGAGTGGCAATGAGCAGTTCTTC. Translation gives CASSLRTSGSGNEQFF.

Concerning this clone itself: The sample holds other DNA sequences that translate to the same CDR3. This chain connects TRBV5-1 to TRBJ1-4, with D uncertain. The CDR3 has 14 amino acids. Germline assignment: CDR1 SGHRS and CDR2 YFSETQ. The germline V and J ends were trimmed by 7 bases and 0 bases, with 10 bases remaining between them. The CDR3 DNA reads TGCGCCAGCTCGCCGGGTGCAACTAATGAAAAACTGTTTTTT. Its protein product is CASSPGATNEKLFF. Based on the CDR3 plus reference TRBV5-1 and TRBJ1-4, the full variable domain is KAGVTQTPRYLIKTRGQQVTLSCSPISGHRSVSWYQQTPGQGLQFLFEYFSETQRNKGNFPGRFSGRQFSNSRSEMNVSTLELGDSALYLCASSPGATNEKLFFGSGTQLSVL.

The V gene is TRBV6-1, the J gene TRBJ2-7, with D maybe TRBD2 (5 bases). Trimming removed 7 bases from V and 4 bases from J, with 14 bases in between. This CDR3 spans 13 amino acids. Germline CDR1 reads MNHNS; CDR2 reads SASEGT. DNA for the CDR3: TGTGCCAGCACCCTCGAGAGGGTTTACGAGCAGTACTTC. As protein: CASTLERVYEQYF.

V is TRBV5-1 and J is TRBJ2-7, with TRBD1 matching 7 bases. The CDR3 is 14 residues long. V trimming: 4 bases; J trimming: 3 bases; junction bases outside the gene matches: 7. Looked up from germline, CDR1 is SGHRS and CDR2 is YFSETQ. The CDR3 nucleotides read TGCGCCAGCAGCGATGCGCCAGGGGGCTACGAGCAGTACTTC. Its protein product is CASSDAPGGYEQYF.

This sequence joins TRBV18 and TRBJ2-5, with 7 bases matching TRBD1. CDR1 is KGHSH and CDR2 is LQKENI in the germline V gene. CDR3 length equals 15 residues. J was trimmed by 4 bases and V by 2 bases; bases with no gene match: 7. For the CDR3, the DNA is TGTGCCAGCTCACCAAGAACAGGGGTGGGAGAGACCCAGTACTTC. This encodes CASSPRTGVGETQYF.

The chain couples TRBV5-1 to TRBJ2-1; 12 bases are a match to TRBD2. The CDR3 extends over 16 amino acids. Germline V gene lookup returns CDR1 SGHRS and CDR2 YFSETQ. Trimming removed 5 bases from V and 10 bases from J; junction bases left unmatched: 13. The CDR3 DNA follows: TGCGCCAGCAGTTCCCCTAGCGGGAGGGCGAGAACCGAGCAGTTCTTC. It codes for CASSSPSGRARTEQFF.

The J gene is TRBJ2-1, the V gene TRBV4-2; TRBD2 matches at 8 bases. CDR1 LGHNA and CDR2 YNFKEQ come from the germline V gene. The CDR3 loop spans 18 amino acids. Unmatched junction bases numbered 18, after V lost 2 bases and J lost 9 bases. The CDR3 DNA follows: TGTGCCAGCAGCCAATTCCAGCTCGGCGGGAGGCTCTATGGTGAGCAGTTCTTC. Translating gives CASSQFQLGGRLYGEQFF.

The chain has TRBV5-1 and TRBJ1-1; 9 bases are a match to TRBD1. Trimming removed 2 bases from V and 10 bases from J; junction bases left unmatched: 3. This CDR3 has 12 residues. The germline gives CDR1 SGHRS, CDR2 YFSETQ. This CDR3 is CASSLQGATAFF. The CDR3 DNA reads TGCGCCAGCAGCTTACAGGGGGCCACAGCTTTCTTT.

The chain recombines TRBV30 with TRBJ2-1; 7 bases agree with TRBD2. CDR1 is GTSNPN and CDR2 is SVGIG in the germline V gene (reference sequence). This CDR3 spans 15 amino acids. Germline trimming cut 1 base from V and 4 bases from J; bases unmatched to any gene: 7. For the CDR3, the DNA is TGTGCCTGGAGTGGGGCTAGCGGCTTATACAATGAGCAGTTCTTC. It is translated as CAWSGASGLYNEQFF.

The chain couples TRBV5-1 to TRBJ2-2; the match to TRBD2 covers 10 bases. Looked up from germline, CDR1 is SGHRS and CDR2 is YFSETQ. V shed 3 bases and J 7 bases; nucleotides not matched to a gene: 12. This CDR3 comprises 17 residues. The CDR3 DNA follows: TGCGCCAGCAGCTCGATGGGGAGCGGGAGGGTCGGCGGGGAGCTGTTTTTT. It yields the protein CASSSMGSGRVGGELFF.

The chain couples TRBV5-1 to TRBJ2-7; perhaps TRBD1 as D (6 bases). The V end lost 7 bases, the J end lost 3 bases, and 17 bases lay between the germline ends. The CDR3 runs 14 residues. Germline CDR1 and CDR2: SGHRS and YFSETQ. CDR3 sequence: CASSGTSRGYEQYF. In DNA, the CDR3 is TGCGCCAGCTCAGGGACGAGCAGGGGCTACGAGCAGTACTTC.

In its sample, this clone was seen a few times. This chain links TRBV4-3 with TRBJ2-5; D remains unclear. CDR3 size: 13 residues. Germline CDR1 and CDR2: LGHNA and YSLEER. Trimming left V 1 base short and J 1 base short, with 4 bases between. The CDR3, as DNA: TGCGCCAGCAGCCAAGGCCTCCAAGAGACCCAGTACTTC. Protein: CASSQGLQETQYF.

The DNA for the CDR3 is TGTGCCAGCAGCTTAGCGCGTAGGACAGGGGACAATGAGCAGTTCTTC. Translated: CASSLARRTGDNEQFF. This chain joins TRBV7-8 and TRBJ2-1, with 9 bases matching TRBD1. Germline values: CDR1 SGHVS, CDR2 FQNEAQ. Trimming removed 0 bases from V and 5 bases from J; junction bases left unmatched: 5. This CDR3 is built from 16 residues.

This clone was counted a single time. J is TRBJ1-2 and V is TRBV5-1; D possibly corresponds to TRBD1 (6 bases). Germline values: CDR1 SGHRS, CDR2 YFSETQ. The CDR3 runs to 15 residues. Trimming removed 3 bases at V and 0 bases at J, with 12 bases between. The chain's CDR3 is CASSSTTGTNYGYTF. The DNA of the CDR3 is TGCGCCAGCAGCTCTACCACAGGGACTAACTATGGCTACACCTTC.